This is a list of T cell receptor beta chains from one sample in a study of blood T cells in healthy people across ages. Each CDR3 protein gets one entry after TCRdb re-called the 5' RACE reads with MiXCR. The sample has 1.2 million to 1.5 million distinct CDR3 sequences, 42% seen once. Sequenced sample: blood. These receptors all stem from a woman younger than 35 in good health. Each CDR3 is given with its conserved first and last residue. Each record gives: J gene, clone size, D gene, V gene, CDR3 DNA, CDR3 protein. A D gene is named only where the DNA matches it firmly. Clone size appears in some rows only: once, few, many, or a class for an expanded clone.

TRBJ1-2	once	TRBD1	TRBV6-6	TGTGCCAGCAGTTACGGGGGACAGTCATATGGCTACACCTTC	CASSYGGQSYGYTF
TRBJ2-5	-	TRBD2	TRBV2	TGTGCCAGCCGCGGCGGGAGAGTAGGGACCCAGTACTTC	CASRGGRVGTQYF
TRBJ1-2	-	-	TRBV10-3	TGTGCCATCAGTGAGCCGAGAACTATAGGATATGGCTACACCTTC	CAISEPRTIGYGYTF
TRBJ2-3	-	-	TRBV7-2	TGTGCCAGCAGCCCCCCGGCCACAGATACGCGGTATTTT	CASSPPATDTRYF
TRBJ2-7	-	TRBD1	TRBV9	TGTGCCAGCAGCTCACCACAGGGGGCGTTGGGCGAGCAGTACTTC	CASSSPQGALGEQYF
TRBJ2-7	many	TRBD1	TRBV6-5	TGTGCCAGCAGTTACTCGGTGCAGGGGGTATACGACGAGCAGTACTTC	CASSYSVQGVYDEQYF
TRBJ1-6	-	TRBD1	TRBV10-3	TGTGCCATCAGTGGACAGGGGGACTCACCCCTCCACTTT	CAISGQGDSPLHF
TRBJ2-7	few	TRBD2	TRBV20-1	TGCAGTGCAAAAAACTTTAGCGGGGGCCTCGGGGGCGAGCAGTACTTC	CSAKNFSGGLGGEQYF
TRBJ1-1	few	-	TRBV27	TGTGCCAGCAGTTTAAGGCCCATGGGGAACACTGAAGCTTTCTTT	CASSLRPMGNTEAFF
TRBJ2-1	-	TRBD2	TRBV10-3	TGTGCCATCATGGCGAGCGGGGGGGCCGATGAGCAGTTCTTC	CAIMASGGADEQFF
TRBJ2-5	-	TRBD2	TRBV6-5	TGTGCCAGCAGTTACTCCGGACTAGCGGGGGGGCGTACAGAGACCCAGTACTTC	CASSYSGLAGGRTETQYF
TRBJ2-1	-	TRBD2	TRBV6-4	TGTGCCAGCAGTTTCGGGACTAGCGGGAGCCTGAGCTCCTACAATGAGCAGTTCTTC	CASSFGTSGSLSSYNEQFF
TRBJ1-2	-	-	TRBV3-1	TGTGCCGGCAGCCAAGGGGGAACCGGCTATGGCTACACCTTC	CAGSQGGTGYGYTF
TRBJ2-5	many	TRBD2	TRBV10-3	TGTGCCATCAGCGGAGAGGGACTAGCGGATACTCAAGAGACCCAGTACTTC	CAISGEGLADTQETQYF
TRBJ2-5	-	-	TRBV4-1	TGCGCCAGCAGCCGATCGATGGACGCCCTGCGAATAGAGACCCAGTACTTC	CASSRSMDALRIETQYF
TRBJ2-1	-	-	TRBV4-2	TGTGCCAGCAGCCTGATGCCCCTTGGAGGGGTCGTCGGAAATGAGCAGTTCTTC	CASSLMPLGGVVGNEQFF
TRBJ2-1	many	-	TRBV7-2	TGTGCCAGCTCCCACCCGCGGAATGAGCAGTTCTTC	CASSHPRNEQFF
TRBJ2-7	few	TRBD2	TRBV6-5	TGTGCCAGCAGTTACCTTTCCAGCGGGGGGGCTTTTCTCTACGAGCAGTACTTC	CASSYLSSGGAFLYEQYF
TRBJ2-1	many	-	TRBV7-9	TGTGCCAGCACCTCGGAGGGCCATGGCAATGAGCAGTTCTTC	CASTSEGHGNEQFF
TRBJ2-5	few	-	TRBV11-2	TGTGCCAGCAGCTTAGTAGCCTCCGGAAGAACGGAGACCCAGTACTTC	CASSLVASGRTETQYF
TRBJ2-1	-	-	TRBV4-1	TGCGCCAGCAGCCAAGGGCGGGCAAGGAGCAATGAGCAGTTCTTC	CASSQGRARSNEQFF
TRBJ2-4	-	-	TRBV6-1	TGTGCCAGCAGTGACCGTCTGGGGGGCGCTCAAAACATTCATTACTTC	CASSDRLGGAQNIHYF
TRBJ1-6	-	-	TRBV20-1	TGCAGTGCTAGAAGGAATCGGAATTCACCCCTCCACTTT	CSARRNRNSPLHF
TRBJ2-1	-	TRBD2	TRBV6-2/TRBV6-3	TGTGCCAGCAACCGGGACTATACCTACAATGAGCAGTTCTTC	CASNRDYTYNEQFF
TRBJ2-1	-	TRBD2	TRBV4-1	TGCGCCAGCAGCCAAGATGGGAGGACTAGCGGGAGAGGCGAGCAGTTCTTC	CASSQDGRTSGRGEQFF
TRBJ2-3	-	-	TRBV6-5	TGTGCCACCAGGACACCCCGGACCTCAGCAGATACGCAGTATTTT	CATRTPRTSADTQYF
TRBJ2-5	few	TRBD2	TRBV28	TGTGCCAGCAGGCCTCCTTCTAGCGGGAAAGAGACCCAGTACTTC	CASRPPSSGKETQYF
TRBJ1-6	few	TRBD1	TRBV5-1	TGCGCCAGCAGCTCCCGGGACAGGGGGTCTTCACCCCTCCACTTT	CASSSRDRGSSPLHF
TRBJ2-5	-	-	TRBV3-1	TGTGCCAGCAGCCGCAGCGGGTACCAAGAGACCCAGTACTTC	CASSRSGYQETQYF
TRBJ1-4	-	TRBD1	TRBV7-7	TGTGCTAGCGGACCGATCGCCCGGGACAGTTGGGAAAAACTGTTTTTT	CASGPIARDSWEKLFF
TRBJ2-4	few	-	TRBV7-9	TGTGCCAGCAGCTTAAAGGGGGCCAAAAACATTCAGTACTTC	CASSLKGAKNIQYF
TRBJ2-1	few	TRBD2	TRBV12-3/TRBV12-4	TGTGCCAGCAGTAGACTAGCGGGGGGTCTCTCCTACAATGAGCAGTTCTTC	CASSRLAGGLSYNEQFF
TRBJ2-7	-	-	TRBV21-1	TGTGCCAGCAGCAAAGATGGGGAGGGCTCCTACGAGCAGTACTTT	CASSKDGEGSYEQYF
TRBJ2-1	-	-	TRBV21-1	TGTGCCAGCAGCCTAGGGGGCCCGCGTGGACAGGGGTACAATGAGCAGTTCTTC	CASSLGGPRGQGYNEQFF
TRBJ2-7	once	TRBD1	TRBV7-2	TGTGCCAGCAGCAGAGGGACAGGCAACATTTACGAGCAGTACTTC	CASSRGTGNIYEQYF
TRBJ2-7	few	TRBD2	TRBV10-3	TGTGCCATCATGGGAAGTCGGACTAGCCAAAATGGCGGGCAGTACTTC	CAIMGSRTSQNGGQYF
TRBJ2-7	-	TRBD2	TRBV28	TGTGCCAGCGGTTTCAGACTAGCGGTTTCCTACGAGCAGTACTTC	CASGFRLAVSYEQYF
TRBJ2-2	-	TRBD2	TRBV5-1	TGCGCCTCAGCGCGGGGGGACACCGGGGAGCTGTTTTTT	CASARGDTGELFF
TRBJ2-5	-	-	TRBV29-1	TGCAGCGCCGACCCAGGGAAATACCAAGAGACCCAGTACTTC	CSADPGKYQETQYF
TRBJ2-5	-	TRBD2	TRBV24-1	TGTGCCACCAGTGACGGGGGGGGAGAGACCCAGTACTTC	CATSDGGGETQYF
TRBJ2-6	-	-	TRBV20-1	TGCAGTGCAGAGGTGGGGACTGGGGCCAACGTCCTGACTTTC	CSAEVGTGANVLTF
TRBJ2-7	-	TRBD2	TRBV5-1	TGCGCCAGCCCTTATACTAGCGGGGGACCCGGCGAGCAGTACTTC	CASPYTSGGPGEQYF
TRBJ2-5	many	-	TRBV29-1	TGCAGCGTTTGGAACAGGGACACCCAAGAGACCCAGTACTTC	CSVWNRDTQETQYF
TRBJ1-2	-	TRBD1	TRBV20-1	TGCAGTGCTAGTGACAGGGGGCGCGTCTATGGCTACACCTTC	CSASDRGRVYGYTF
TRBJ1-2	-	TRBD1	TRBV9	TGTGCCAGCAGCTTGCCCGACAGGGCATCCTATGGCCACACCTTC	CASSLPDRASYGHTF
TRBJ2-1	few	TRBD1	TRBV7-9	TGTGCCAGCAGCTTAGGCCGGGACAGGGGTTACGGTGAGCAGTTCTTC	CASSLGRDRGYGEQFF
TRBJ2-1	few	-	TRBV29-1	TGCAGCGTGGACAGTCCTTTCCTGGACTCACCCTCCTACAATGAGCAGTTCTTC	CSVDSPFLDSPSYNEQFF
TRBJ2-1	-	TRBD2	TRBV10-3	TGTGCCATCAGTGATGGCCTTGGCGGGGGGTACAATGAGCAGTTCTTC	CAISDGLGGGYNEQFF
TRBJ2-5	-	-	TRBV12-3/TRBV12-4	TGTGCCAGCAGTTTGGCTGATACGAGTCGGCGGTACTTC	CASSLADTSRRYF
TRBJ2-3	few	-	TRBV2	TGTGCCAGCGGGTCTCGGCAAACCACAGATACGCAGTATTTT	CASGSRQTTDTQYF
TRBJ2-7	-	TRBD2	TRBV7-2	TGTGCCAGCAGCCTCACTAGCGGGAGGGGGTACGAGCAGTACTTC	CASSLTSGRGYEQYF
TRBJ2-1	-	TRBD1	TRBV24-1	TGTGCCAACGGGGTGGGTGGGACAGCCCCGAGCAATGAGCAGTTCTTC	CANGVGGTAPSNEQFF